This T cell receptor beta chain was retrieved from a study of CD8+ T cells in alopecia areata. Isolated RNA was reverse transcribed into cDNA used as the sequencing template. Here immunoSEQ multiplex PCR was the method, and the copy in TCRdb shows in-frame clones only, minus some. The sample holds around 100,000 clones, 70% to 85% seen once. The treatment was: oral pan-JAK inhibitor, 5-10 mg twice daily. V dropped 2 bases and J dropped 2 bases, with 9 bases sitting between them. CDR1 and CDR2 (germline): SNHLY, FYNNEI. The CDR3 consists of 14 residues. The sequencing here drew on CD8+ T cells sorted from blood, taken between weeks 43 and 45, from a patient treated with tofacitinib. The rearrangement joins TRBV2 to TRBJ1-1; D possibly corresponds to TRBD1 (5 bases). The clonotype was recovered from a human donor with alopecia areata. The CDR3 region is CASSEFDRNTEAFF. The CDR3 DNA sequence: TGTGCCAGCAGTGAATTTGACAGAAACACTGAAGCTTTCTTT.